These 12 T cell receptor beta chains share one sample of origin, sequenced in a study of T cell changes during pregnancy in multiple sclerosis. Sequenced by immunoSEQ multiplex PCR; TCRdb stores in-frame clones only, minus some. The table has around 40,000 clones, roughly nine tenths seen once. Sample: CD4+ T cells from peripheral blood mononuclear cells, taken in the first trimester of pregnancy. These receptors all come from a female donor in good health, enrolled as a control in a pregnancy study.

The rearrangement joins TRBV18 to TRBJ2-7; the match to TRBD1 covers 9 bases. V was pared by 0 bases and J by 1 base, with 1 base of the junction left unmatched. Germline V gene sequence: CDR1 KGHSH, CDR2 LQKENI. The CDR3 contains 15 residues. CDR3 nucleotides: TGTGCCAGCTCACCACCGGGACAGGGTTCCTACGAGCAGTACTTC. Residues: CASSPPGQGSYEQYF.

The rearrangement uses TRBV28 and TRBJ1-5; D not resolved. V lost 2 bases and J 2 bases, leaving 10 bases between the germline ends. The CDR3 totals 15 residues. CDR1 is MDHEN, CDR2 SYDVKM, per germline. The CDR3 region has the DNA TGTGCCAGCAGTTTAGGTCGACACCGCAATCAGCCCCAGCATTTT. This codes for CASSLGRHRNQPQHF.

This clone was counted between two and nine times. This chain's CDR3 is CASSPGSRGSPLHF. Here the CDR3 DNA reads TGTGCCAGCAGCCCGGGTTCCAGGGGCTCACCCCTCCACTTT. The chain joins TRBV28 to TRBJ1-6, with D tentatively TRBD1 (6 bases). This CDR3 has 14 residues. Germline CDR1 is MDHEN and CDR2 is SYDVKM. Trimming cost V 6 bases and J 10 bases, with 16 bases left between them.

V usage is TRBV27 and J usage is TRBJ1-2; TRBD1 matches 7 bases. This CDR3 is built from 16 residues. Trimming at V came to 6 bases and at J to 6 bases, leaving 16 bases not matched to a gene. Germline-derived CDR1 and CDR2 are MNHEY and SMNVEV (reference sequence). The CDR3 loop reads CASSPLAGYRGHGYTF. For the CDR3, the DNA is TGTGCCAGCAGCCCCCTAGCCGGATACAGGGGACATGGCTACACCTTC.

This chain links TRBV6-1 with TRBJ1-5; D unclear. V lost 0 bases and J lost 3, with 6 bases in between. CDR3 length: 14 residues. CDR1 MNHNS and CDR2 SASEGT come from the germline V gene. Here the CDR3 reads CASSEAFNNQPQHF. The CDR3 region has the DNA TGTGCCAGCAGTGAAGCCTTTAACAATCAGCCCCAGCATTTT.

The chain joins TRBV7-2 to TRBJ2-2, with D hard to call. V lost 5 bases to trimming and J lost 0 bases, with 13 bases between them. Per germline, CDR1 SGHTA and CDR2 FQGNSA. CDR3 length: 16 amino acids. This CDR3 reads CASSKNSRANTGELFF. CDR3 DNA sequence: TGTGCCAGCAGCAAGAATAGCCGAGCGAACACCGGGGAGCTGTTTTTT. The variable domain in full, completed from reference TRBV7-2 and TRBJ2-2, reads GAGVSQSPSNKVTEKGKDVELRCDPISGHTALYWYRQSLGQGLEFLIYFQGNSAPDKSGLPSDRFSAERTGGSVSTLTIQRTQQEDSAVYLCASSKNSRANTGELFFGEGSRLTVL.

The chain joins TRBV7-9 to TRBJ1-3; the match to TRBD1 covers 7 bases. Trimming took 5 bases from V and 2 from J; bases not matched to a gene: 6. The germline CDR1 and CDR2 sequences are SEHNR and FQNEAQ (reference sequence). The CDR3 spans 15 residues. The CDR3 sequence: CASSPRGAPGNTIYF. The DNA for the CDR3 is TGTGCCAGCAGCCCCAGGGGGGCGCCTGGAAACACCATATATTTT.

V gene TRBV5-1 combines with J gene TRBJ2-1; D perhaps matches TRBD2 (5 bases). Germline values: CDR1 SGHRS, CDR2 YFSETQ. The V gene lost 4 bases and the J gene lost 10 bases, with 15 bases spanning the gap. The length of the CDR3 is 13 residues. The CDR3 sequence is CASSTARTEEQFF. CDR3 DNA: TGCGCCAGCAGCACCGCCCGGACTGAGGAGCAGTTCTTC.

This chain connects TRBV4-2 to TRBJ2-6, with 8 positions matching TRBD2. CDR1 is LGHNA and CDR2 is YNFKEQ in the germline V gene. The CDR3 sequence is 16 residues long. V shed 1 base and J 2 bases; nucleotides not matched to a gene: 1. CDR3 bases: TGTGCCAGCAGCCAAGGAGCGGGGGCTGGGGCCAACGTCCTGACTTTC. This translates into CASSQGAGAGANVLTF.

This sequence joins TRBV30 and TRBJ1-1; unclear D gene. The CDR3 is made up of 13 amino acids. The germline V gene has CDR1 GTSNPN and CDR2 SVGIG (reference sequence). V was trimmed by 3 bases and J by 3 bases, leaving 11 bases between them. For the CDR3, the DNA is TGTGCCTGGAGCCGGGAAAGGGACACTGAAGCTTTCTTT. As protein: CAWSRERDTEAFF.

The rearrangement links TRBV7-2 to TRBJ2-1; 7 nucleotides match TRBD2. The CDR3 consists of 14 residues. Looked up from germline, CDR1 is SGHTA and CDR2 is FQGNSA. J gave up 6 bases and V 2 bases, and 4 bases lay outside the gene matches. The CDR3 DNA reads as TGTGCCAGCAGCTTAAGTTGGGGGGGCAATGAGCAGTTCTTC. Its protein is CASSLSWGGNEQFF.

CDR3: CASSQALNTGELFF. The CDR3 DNA reads as TGTGCCAGCAGCCAAGCCCTTAACACCGGGGAGCTGTTTTTT. The chain is built from TRBV14 and TRBJ2-2; D is undetermined. Germline V gene data show CDR1 as SGHDN and CDR2 as FVKESK. This CDR3 is built from 14 residues. V was clipped by 1 base and J by 2 bases, with 5 bases between them. The complete variable domain, with remaining parts taken from reference TRBV14 and TRBJ2-2, reads EAGVTQFPSHSVIEKGQTVTLRCDPISGHDNLYWYRRVMGKEIKFLLHFVKESKQDESGMPNNRFLAERTGGTYSTLKVQPAELEDSGVYFCASSQALNTGELFFGEGSRLTVL.